The 21 T cell receptor beta chains in this list originate from one sample, sequenced in a study of cytomegalovirus exposure and HLA in healthy donors. Data came from immunoSEQ multiplex PCR; TCRdb stores just in-frame clones and leaves some out. The sample contains about 200,000 clones, roughly 81% of which appear only once. Material for sequencing was PBMCs. The receptors were gathered from a woman in her 30s in good health and CMV-seronegative.

The gene calls are TRBV11-2 and TRBJ2-6; no firm D call. CDR3 length equals 15 residues. Germline V gene lookup returns CDR1 SGHAT and CDR2 FQNNGV. With 5 bases removed from V and 0 bases from J, the gap between germline ends came to 8 bases. CDR3 bases: TGTGCCAGCAGCCGCGAACGCTCTGGGGCCAACGTCCTGACTTTC. Protein sequence: CASSRERSGANVLTF.

The V call is TRBV6-5, the J call TRBJ1-1; a weak D match, TRBD1 (5 bases). V dropped 0 bases and J dropped 6 bases, with 11 bases sitting between them. Germline CDR1 MNHEY, CDR2 SVGAGI. This CDR3 is built from 14 residues. The CDR3 reads CASSYSRGRAEAFF. The CDR3 coding sequence is TGTGCCAGCAGTTACTCTAGGGGAAGGGCTGAAGCTTTCTTT.

The chain joins TRBV19 to TRBJ2-7; D may be TRBD1 (5 bases). Trimming took 1 base from V and 3 from J, leaving 16 bases between them. Germline CDR1 is LNHDA and CDR2 is SQIVND (reference sequence). The CDR3 loop spans 16 amino acids. The CDR3 DNA is TGTGCCAGTAGTATAGTGCACAGGCCACTCTTCTACGAGCAGTACTTC. Its protein is CASSIVHRPLFYEQYF.

The chain uses TRBV14 and TRBJ1-3; 7 bases align to TRBD1. V lost 4 bases, J lost 0 bases, and 3 bases stayed unmatched. The CDR3 is 15 residues long. Germline-derived CDR1 and CDR2 are SGHDN and FVKESK. CDR3 in DNA: TGTGCCAGCAGCCGGGACAGCATCTCTGGAAACACCATATATTTT. This sequence encodes CASSRDSISGNTIYF.

The chain has TRBV27 and TRBJ1-2; D gene unclear. Deletions cut 10 bases from V and 4 bases from J, with 13 bases between. The CDR3 contains 12 residues. Germline V CDR1 and CDR2: MNHEY, SMNVEV (reference sequence). CDR3 in DNA: TGTGCCACCACGACAACCGGCTATGGCTACACCTTC. It codes for CATTTTGYGYTF.

This clone is a singleton in its sample. The gene calls are TRBV7-9 and TRBJ1-4, with D possibly being TRBD1 (5 bases). The CDR3 runs 16 residues. Between the trimmed V and J ends, which lost 4 bases and 0 bases, there was a span of 12 bases. Germline CDR1 SEHNR, CDR2 FQNEAQ (reference sequence). CDR3 DNA: TGTGCCAGCAGCTCCGGGACTAGAGCAACTAATGAAAAACTGTTTTTT. This gives the protein CASSSGTRATNEKLFF.

The genes are TRBV6-1 and TRBJ2-1, with TRBD2 matching 9 bases. Germline CDR1 and CDR2: MNHNS and SASEGT. The length of the CDR3 is 16 residues. Trimming cost V 1 base and J 4 bases; bases outside gene matches: 5. Here the CDR3 DNA reads TGTGCCAGCAGTGAAGGTAAGACTAGCGGATACAATGAGCAGTTCTTC. The encoded protein is CASSEGKTSGYNEQFF.

The V gene is TRBV30, the J gene TRBJ1-1; tentatively, D is TRBD1 (5 bases). The CDR3 spans 12 residues. The germline gives CDR1 GTSNPN, CDR2 SVGIG (reference sequence). V was cut by 5 bases and J by 0 bases, with 7 bases left in between. CDR3 residues: CAWGHLNTEAFF. CDR3 DNA: TGTGCCTGGGGACACTTGAACACTGAAGCTTTCTTT.

The chain has TRBV7-3 and TRBJ2-7, with 10 nucleotides matching TRBD2. This CDR3 is 15 amino acids long. Trimming took 5 bases from V and 4 from J; bases not matched to a gene: 8. The V gene's germline CDR1 is SGHTA and CDR2 FQGTGA. The CDR3 is CASSQGSGGIYEQYF. The CDR3 nucleotides read TGTGCCAGCAGCCAGGGTAGCGGGGGGATATACGAGCAGTACTTC.

This clone was observed once. The V and J genes are TRBV14 and TRBJ1-1; 8 bases fit TRBD1. The germline gives CDR1 SGHDN, CDR2 FVKESK. The CDR3 length is 13 residues. The junction had 4 bases not matched to a gene; V was cut back by 0 bases and J by 10 bases. CDR3 in amino acids: CASSQDWTGTAFF. CDR3 bases: TGTGCCAGCAGCCAAGATTGGACAGGGACAGCTTTCTTT.

The gene calls are TRBV18 and TRBJ2-2, with 9 bases lining up with TRBD1. V shed 3 bases and J 1 base; nucleotides not matched to a gene: 3. The CDR3 is 16 residues long. Germline V gene data show CDR1 as KGHSH and CDR2 as LQKENI. The CDR3 here is CASSPRDRVNTGELFF. DNA for the CDR3: TGTGCCAGCTCACCCCGGGACAGGGTGAACACCGGGGAGCTGTTTTTT.

This clone was picked up one time. The CDR3 loop reads CASSPSGGATGNTIYF. CDR3 nucleotide sequence: TGTGCCAGCTCACCGTCCGGGGGGGCGACTGGAAACACCATATATTTT. The chain links TRBV18 to TRBJ1-3, with TRBD1 as a possible D gene (6 bases). The ends were cut back, 3 bases at V and 2 bases at J, with 14 bases in the middle. Germline V CDR1 and CDR2: KGHSH, LQKENI. This CDR3 has 16 residues.

V gene TRBV18 combines with J gene TRBJ2-7, with TRBD2 identical over 8 bases. Germline CDR1 and CDR2: KGHSH and LQKENI. This CDR3 contains 15 residues. The J segment lost 5 bases and the V segment lost 3 bases, leaving 9 bases of the junction unmatched. CDR3 protein: CASSPRGGPGNEQYF. DNA of the CDR3: TGTGCCAGCTCACCCCGGGGGGGTCCGGGGAACGAGCAGTACTTC. The complete variable domain, with remaining parts taken from reference TRBV18 and TRBJ2-7, reads NAGVMQNPRHLVRRRGQEARLRCSPMKGHSHVYWYRQLPEEGLKFMVYLQKENIIDESGMPKERFSAEFPKEGPSILRIQQVVRGDSAAYFCASSPRGGPGNEQYFGPGTRLTVT.

This rearrangement joins TRBV30 to TRBJ2-1; 13 bases fit TRBD2. Per germline, CDR1 GTSNPN and CDR2 SVGIG (reference sequence). Trimming took 3 bases from V and 10 from J; bases not matched to a gene: 3. CDR3 length: 13 residues. DNA for the CDR3: TGTGCCTGGAGACTAGCGGGAGGGTCAGAGCAGTTCTTC. This encodes CAWRLAGGSEQFF. Filled out from reference TRBV30 and TRBJ2-1, the complete variable domain reads SQTIHQWPATLVQPVGSPLSLECTVEGTSNPNLYWYRQAAGRGLQLLFYSVGIGQISSEVPQNLSASRPQDRQFILSSKKLLLSDSGFYLCAWRLAGGSEQFFGPGTRLTVL.

The gene calls are TRBV5-1 and TRBJ1-1; D is ambiguous. Germline values: CDR1 SGHRS, CDR2 YFSETQ. Trimming took off 4 bases at V and 1 base at J, with 17 bases between the two ends. The CDR3 loop spans 16 amino acids. The CDR3: CASSPDGRLWNTEAFF. The CDR3 DNA sequence: TGCGCCAGCAGCCCGGACGGACGACTATGGAACACTGAAGCTTTCTTT.

V and J are TRBV19 and TRBJ2-5; 7 bases fit TRBD2. The junction had 3 bases not matched to a gene; V was cut back by 7 bases and J by 4 bases. Looked up from germline, CDR1 is LNHDA and CDR2 is SQIVND (reference sequence). This CDR3 has 12 amino acids. The CDR3 coding sequence is TGTGCCAGTAACGGCGGGGGAGAGACCCAGTACTTC. Translating gives CASNGGGETQYF.

The chain has TRBV19 and TRBJ1-1; weak D call: TRBD1 (5 bases). V was shortened by 8 bases and J by 0 bases, with 13 bases between the two germline ends. CDR3 length: 14 residues. Looked up from germline, CDR1 is LNHDA and CDR2 is SQIVND (reference sequence). The CDR3: CASDPPGMNTEAFF. CDR3 in DNA: TGTGCCAGTGATCCACCAGGGATGAACACTGAAGCTTTCTTT.

J is TRBJ1-1 and V is TRBV5-1; D gene ambiguous. Germline CDR1 reads SGHRS; CDR2 reads YFSETQ. The CDR3 extends over 14 amino acids. The germline V and J ends were trimmed by 1 base and 6 bases, with 13 bases remaining between them. The CDR3 reads CASSLYGVSSEAFF. The DNA for the CDR3 is TGCGCCAGCAGCTTGTACGGGGTTAGCTCTGAAGCTTTCTTT.

This clone has more than one count but fewer than ten. DNA of the CDR3: TGCGCCAGCACCCCGACAGAAAACTACAATGAGCAGTTCTTC. Translation: CASTPTENYNEQFF. This rearrangement joins TRBV5-1 to TRBJ2-1, with TRBD1 as a possible D gene (5 bases). Trimming removed 6 bases at V and 3 bases at J, with 13 bases between. Germline V gives CDR1 SGHRS, CDR2 YFSETQ. The CDR3 is 14 amino acids. Based on the CDR3 plus reference TRBV5-1 and TRBJ2-1, the full variable domain is KAGVTQTPRYLIKTRGQQVTLSCSPISGHRSVSWYQQTPGQGLQFLFEYFSETQRNKGNFPGRFSGRQFSNSRSEMNVSTLELGDSALYLCASTPTENYNEQFFGPGTRLTVL.

The chain uses TRBV29-1 and TRBJ1-2, with 7 bases identical to TRBD1. V trimming: 5 bases; J trimming: 3 bases; junction bases outside the gene matches: 15. The CDR3 sequence is 16 residues long. The germline V gene has CDR1 SQVTM and CDR2 ANQGSEA. The CDR3 spells CSVRLNRGGADYGYTF. The CDR3 coding sequence is TGCAGCGTTCGCCTGAATCGAGGGGGCGCCGACTATGGCTACACCTTC.

The chain carries TRBV30 and TRBJ2-3; 7 bases line up with TRBD2. J gave up 1 base and V 1 base, and 8 bases lay outside the gene matches. The CDR3 totals 16 residues. In germline, CDR1 is GTSNPN, CDR2 SVGIG (reference sequence). The CDR3 loop is CAWSGGRGKGTDTQYF. The CDR3 nucleotides are TGTGCCTGGAGTGGGGGGAGGGGAAAAGGCACAGATACGCAGTATTTT.